Listed here are 13 T cell receptor beta chains from one sample, sequenced in a study of T cells in localized non-small cell lung cancer. The protocol was immunoSEQ multiplex PCR, while the TCRdb copy is restricted to in-frame clones and leaves out a portion. The sample includes approximately 22,000 clones, around 90% of them seen just once. The starting material was peripheral blood, obtained before any cancer treatment. Every receptor here comes from a male donor at least 60 years old with stage I squamous cell lung carcinoma.

The chain links TRBV5-6 to TRBJ1-4; 8 positions match TRBD1. Germline CDR1 reads SGHDT; CDR2 reads YYEEEE. There are 14 residues in the CDR3. Trimming cost V 2 bases and J 5 bases; bases outside gene matches: 2. The CDR3 loop is CASSLRTGNEKLFF. CDR3 DNA: TGTGCCAGCAGCTTAAGGACAGGGAATGAAAAACTGTTTTTT.

This chain links TRBV5-1 with TRBJ2-7, with no clear D. This CDR3 spans 16 amino acids. Germline V gene data show CDR1 as SGHRS and CDR2 as YFSETQ. V lost 4 bases and J lost 0, with 17 bases in between. The CDR3 DNA follows: TGCGCCAGCAGCCCCGGAAAGTCTGCTTTCTCCTACGAGCAGTACTTC. This sequence encodes CASSPGKSAFSYEQYF.

The V call is TRBV4-3, the J call TRBJ1-2, with D possibly being TRBD1 (6 bases). The V gene's germline CDR1 is LGHNA and CDR2 YSLEER. The CDR3 covers 16 residues. Trimming removed 1 base at V and 7 bases at J, with 19 bases between. CDR3 loop: CASSQGSVQGQGGYTF. The CDR3 DNA sequence: TGCGCCAGCAGCCAAGGTTCTGTACAGGGCCAGGGTGGCTACACCTTC.

This sequence joins TRBV19 and TRBJ2-2, with D hard to call. V was pared by 3 bases and J by 3 bases, with 11 bases between. The CDR3 length is 15 residues. CDR1 and CDR2 from the germline V gene are LNHDA and SQIVND (reference sequence). The CDR3 region has the DNA TGTGCCAGTAGTATTTGGTATCATGACACCGGGGAGCTGTTTTTT. This gives the protein CASSIWYHDTGELFF.

V and J are TRBV7-8 and TRBJ2-2; unclear D gene. This CDR3 spans 13 amino acids. V was cut by 6 bases and J by 7 bases, with 12 bases left in between. Germline V gene sequence: CDR1 SGHVS, CDR2 FQNEAQ. The CDR3 loop is CASSRKQSGELFF. Written as DNA, the CDR3 is TGTGCCAGCAGTCGCAAGCAAAGCGGGGAGCTGTTTTTT.

V gene TRBV6-6 combines with J gene TRBJ1-1; 8 bases match TRBD1. J gave up 4 bases and V 7 bases, and 14 bases lay outside the gene matches. The V gene's germline CDR1 is MNHNY and CDR2 SVGAGI (reference sequence). This CDR3 is 16 amino acids long. The CDR3 DNA is TGTGCCAGCACCCCTTTTTTAGGACAGGGACTCACTGAAGCTTTCTTT. Translation: CASTPFLGQGLTEAFF.

The chain recombines TRBV12-5 with TRBJ1-4, with TRBD1 as a possible D gene (6 bases). The CDR3 sequence is 17 residues long. The V and J ends lost 6 bases and 6 bases respectively, with 23 bases between them. Germline V gene lookup returns CDR1 LGHNT and CDR2 FRNRAP. Here the CDR3 reads CASGLSGYGGSYEKLFF. The CDR3 DNA reads as TGTGCTAGTGGCCTATCAGGATATGGGGGCTCCTATGAAAAACTGTTTTTT.

The CDR3 sequence is CAVAGSYEQYF. The CDR3, as DNA: TGTGCCGTCGCGGGGAGCTACGAGCAGTACTTC. The chain is built from TRBV7-9 and TRBJ2-7, with D tentatively TRBD2 (6 bases). The V end was cut by 11 bases, the J end by 3 bases, with 11 bases between. The CDR3 is 11 amino acids. Germline V gene sequence: CDR1 SEHNR, CDR2 FQNEAQ (reference sequence).

The J gene is TRBJ2-3, the V gene TRBV5-1; D uncertain. The germline V gene encodes CDR1 SGHRS and CDR2 YFSETQ. The ends were cut back, 0 bases at V and 0 bases at J, with 5 bases in the middle. The CDR3 is 14 residues long. The CDR3 region has the DNA TGCGCCAGCAGCTTGGAGGGTAGCACAGATACGCAGTATTTT. It specifies CASSLEGSTDTQYF. The whole variable domain, filled in from reference TRBV5-1 and TRBJ2-3, reads KAGVTQTPRYLIKTRGQQVTLSCSPISGHRSVSWYQQTPGQGLQFLFEYFSETQRNKGNFPGRFSGRQFSNSRSEMNVSTLELGDSALYLCASSLEGSTDTQYFGPGTRLTVL.

V gene TRBV5-4 combines with J gene TRBJ2-1; unclear D gene. CDR3 size: 11 residues. V dropped 3 bases and J dropped 2 bases, with 0 bases sitting between them. Germline CDR1 reads SGHNT; CDR2 reads YYREEE (reference sequence). CDR3 in DNA: TGTGCCAGCAGCTCCTACAATGAGCAGTTCTTC. This gives the protein CASSSYNEQFF.

The CDR3: CASSIGGRTSGEEGTQYF. CDR3 in DNA: TGTGCCAGTAGTATAGGTGGAAGGACTAGCGGGGAGGAGGGGACCCAGTACTTC. The chain carries TRBV19 and TRBJ2-5; 12 bases fit TRBD2. This CDR3 region has 18 residues. Germline loops: CDR1 LNHDA, CDR2 SQIVND (reference sequence). V lost 1 base to trimming and J lost 7 bases; unmatched junction nucleotides: 13.

As for this clone: This sample also contains other DNA sequences that code for the same CDR3. This chain links TRBV20-1 with TRBJ2-5; no firm D call. The ends were cut back, 2 bases at V and 5 bases at J, with 6 bases in the middle. The CDR3 runs 11 residues. CDR1 is DFQATT and CDR2 is SNEGSKA in the germline V gene (reference sequence). The DNA for the CDR3 is TGCAGTGCTAGACCCGAGGAGACCCAGTACTTC. This gives the protein CSARPEETQYF.

The rearrangement uses TRBV2 and TRBJ1-5; a possible D gene is TRBD1 (5 bases). The V gene lost 5 bases and the J gene lost 1 base, with 6 bases spanning the gap. The CDR3 totals 13 residues. Germline loops: CDR1 SNHLY, CDR2 FYNNEI. The CDR3 DNA is TGTGCCAGCAGTCGGGACAGCAATCAGCCCCAGCATTTT. It codes for CASSRDSNQPQHF.